This T cell receptor beta chain emerged from a study of blood T cell repertoires in COVID-19. Turning to the study itself: COVID-19 samples, acute and convalescent, were from the United States, Italy and Spain. Sources were T cells, B-cell-depleted T cells, or PBMCs; the material itself was cDNA or gDNA.

As handled by the study authors: Amplifying reference gene primers gave estimates of nucleated cell counts. Profiling relied on immunoSEQ multiplex PCR, and the TCRdb table lists in-frame clones only, not all of them. V, J and clone size are taken as reported in that table, and D and trimming were inferred from the DNA itself. The repertoire consists of 250,000 to 350,000 clones, with over 75% occurring once and the leading ten covering 0.75% to 0.95%. Seattle patients were enrolled during active infection and followed longitudinally. Per the germline V gene, CDR1 is MDHEN and CDR2 is SYDVKM. This CDR3 has 12 amino acids. Trimming removed 8 bases at V and 4 bases at J, with 12 bases between.

The TCR originated in a human donor with COVID-19, enrolled during active disease. The donor label of this sample is uncertain. The chain couples TRBV28 to TRBJ2-7, with D perhaps matching TRBD2 (6 bases). Sequenced: peripheral blood. The CDR3 loop reads CASGSGGYEQYF. The CDR3 DNA reads as TGTGCCAGCGGGAGTGGGGGGTACGAGCAGTACTTC.